A selection of T cell receptor beta chains follows, all from one sample in a study of OX40 agonist ivuxolimab in advanced cancers. Sequenced by immunoSEQ multiplex PCR; TCRdb stores in-frame clones only, minus some. The repertoire holds about 94,000 clones, about 92% seen once, with 3% to 3.5% in the top ten. This material consisted of CD4+ or CD8+ T cells sorted from blood, taken in a trial of the OX40 agonist ivuxolimab. These receptors originate from an adult with an advanced solid tumor such as melanoma, head and neck, liver or kidney cancer. Both conserved end residues are part of each CDR3. The order of the fields is CDR3 protein, CDR3 DNA, D gene, clone size, V gene, CDR3 length, J gene. A D gene is named only where the DNA matches it firmly. For some rows the clone size is stated as once, few or many, or as a class when expanded; others skip it.

CASKHSNQPQHF,TGTGCCAGCAAACACAGCAATCAGCCCCAGCATTTT,NA,few,TRBV27,12,TRBJ1-5
CASSPSSEQYF,TGTGCCAGCAGCCCGAGTAGCGAGCAGTACTTC,NA,NA,TRBV7-9,11,TRBJ2-7
CSVGTGTGGGNEQFF,TGCAGCGTGGGCACTGGGACAGGGGGCGGCAATGAGCAGTTCTTC,TRBD1,few,TRBV29-1,15,TRBJ2-1
CASSQDLLFLGGGSGYTF,TGCGCCAGCAGCCAAGATCTCTTGTTTCTGGGGGGTGGATCTGGCTACACCTTC,NA,NA,TRBV4-3,18,TRBJ1-2
CASSPAGVGNEQFF,TGCGCCAGCAGCCCAGCGGGAGTCGGAAATGAGCAGTTCTTC,TRBD2,NA,TRBV4-1,14,TRBJ2-1
CASSLGLSTDTQYF,TGTGCCAGCAGCTTAGGGCTAAGCACAGATACGCAGTATTTT,NA,NA,TRBV7-3,14,TRBJ2-3
CSVEVGARGLGETQYF,TGCAGCGTTGAAGTTGGGGCAAGGGGGCTCGGAGAGACCCAGTACTTC,TRBD1,NA,TRBV29-1,16,TRBJ2-5
CASIRLAGGPIYNEQFF,TGTGCCAGCATACGGCTAGCGGGAGGGCCGATTTACAATGAGCAGTTCTTC,TRBD2,once,TRBV2,17,TRBJ2-1
CASSARLAGGMYEQYF,TGTGCCAGCAGCGCTCGACTAGCGGGGGGGATGTACGAGCAGTACTTC,TRBD2,NA,TRBV9,16,TRBJ2-7
CASSKGVPPGNTIYF,TGTGCCAGTAGCAAGGGGGTGCCCCCTGGAAACACCATATATTTT,NA,NA,TRBV19,15,TRBJ1-3
CASSYNSGRAAGELFF,TGTGCCAGCAGTTACAATAGCGGGAGGGCCGCCGGGGAGCTGTTTTTT,TRBD2,once,TRBV6-5,16,TRBJ2-2
CSVELNTEAFF,TGCAGCGTTGAATTGAACACTGAAGCTTTCTTT,NA,few,TRBV29-1,11,TRBJ1-1
CASSPGTPNEQFF,TGTGCCAGCAGCCCCGGGACTCCCAATGAGCAGTTCTTC,NA,NA,TRBV5-6,13,TRBJ2-1
CASSLGLGSYNEQFF,TGTGCCAGCAGTTTGGGGCTGGGGTCCTACAATGAGCAGTTCTTC,NA,NA,TRBV27,15,TRBJ2-1
CAWSVPIGELFF,TGTGCCTGGAGTGTACCTATCGGGGAGCTGTTTTTT,NA,NA,TRBV30,12,TRBJ2-2
CASTHPSGKTGTNYGYTF,TGTGCCAGCACTCATCCCTCCGGCAAGACTGGGACTAACTATGGCTACACCTTC,NA,NA,TRBV11-2,18,TRBJ1-2
CSVVTGHAEAFF,TGCAGCGTTGTGACAGGGCACGCTGAAGCTTTCTTT,TRBD1,NA,TRBV29-1,12,TRBJ1-1
CASSYRDSYYEQYF,TGTGCCAGCAGCTACCGGGACAGCTACTACGAGCAGTACTTC,TRBD1,once,TRBV7-2,14,TRBJ2-7
CASMVGGRQPQHF,TGTGCCAGCATGGTAGGGGGGCGGCAGCCCCAGCATTTT,NA,NA,TRBV6-6,13,TRBJ1-5
CASIGGETQYF,TGTGCCAGCATAGGGGGAGAGACCCAGTACTTC,NA,NA,TRBV6-5,11,TRBJ2-5
CASSIEGSRQPQHF,TGTGCCAGTAGTATAGAGGGGAGTCGGCAGCCCCAGCATTTT,NA,NA,TRBV19,14,TRBJ1-5
CASSINSRLAEAFF,TGTGCCAGTAGTATCAACAGTAGGCTCGCTGAAGCTTTCTTT,NA,NA,TRBV19,14,TRBJ1-1
CASSLSGVGEQYF,TGTGCCAGCAGCTTATCAGGGGTCGGCGAGCAGTACTTC,NA,NA,TRBV5-8,13,TRBJ2-7
CASSQGTGIEETQYF,TGTGCCAGCAGCCAAGGGACAGGGATTGAAGAGACCCAGTACTTC,TRBD1,NA,TRBV4-2,15,TRBJ2-5
CASSLGLNYGYTF,TGTGCCAGCAGTTTGGGTCTGAACTATGGCTACACCTTC,NA,NA,TRBV27,13,TRBJ1-2
CASSLGSGGVEQFF,TGTGCCAGCAGCTTAGGTAGCGGGGGGGTCGAGCAGTTCTTC,TRBD2,NA,TRBV13,14,TRBJ2-1
CASSETGGEETQYF,TGTGCCAGCAGTGAGACAGGGGGCGAAGAGACCCAGTACTTC,TRBD1,once,TRBV6-5,14,TRBJ2-5
CSVGPGLAGYNEQFF,TGCAGCGTTGGACCGGGACTAGCGGGGTACAATGAGCAGTTCTTC,TRBD2,NA,TRBV29-1,15,TRBJ2-1
CASSFGQRGYYNEQFF,TGTGCCAGCAGTTTCGGCCAGAGAGGTTACTACAATGAGCAGTTCTTC,NA,NA,TRBV27,16,TRBJ2-1